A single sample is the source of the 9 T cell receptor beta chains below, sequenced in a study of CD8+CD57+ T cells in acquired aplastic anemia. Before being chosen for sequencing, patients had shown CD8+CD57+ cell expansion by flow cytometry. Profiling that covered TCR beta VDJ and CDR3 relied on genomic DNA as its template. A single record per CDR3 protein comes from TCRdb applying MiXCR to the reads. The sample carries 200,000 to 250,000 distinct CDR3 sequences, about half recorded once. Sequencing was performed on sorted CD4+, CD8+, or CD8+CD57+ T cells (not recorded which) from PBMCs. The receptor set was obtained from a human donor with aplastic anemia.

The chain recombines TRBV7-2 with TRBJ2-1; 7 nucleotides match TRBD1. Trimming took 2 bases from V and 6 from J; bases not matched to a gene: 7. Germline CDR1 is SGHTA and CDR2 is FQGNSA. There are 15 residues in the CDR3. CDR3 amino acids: CASSLLGQRSNEQFF. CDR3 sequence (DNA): TGTGCCAGCAGCTTATTGGGACAGAGGTCCAATGAGCAGTTCTTC.

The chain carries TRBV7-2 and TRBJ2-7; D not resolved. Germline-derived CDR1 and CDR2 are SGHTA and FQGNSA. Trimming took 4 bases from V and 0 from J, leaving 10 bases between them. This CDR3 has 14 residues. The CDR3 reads CASSSASSSYEQYF. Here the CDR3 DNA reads TGTGCCAGCAGCTCGGCTTCCAGCTCCTACGAGCAGTACTTC.

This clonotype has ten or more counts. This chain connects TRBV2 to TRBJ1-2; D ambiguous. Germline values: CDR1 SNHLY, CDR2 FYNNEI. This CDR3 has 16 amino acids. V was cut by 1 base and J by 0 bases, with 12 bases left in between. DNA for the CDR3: TGTGCCAGCAGTGAAGGTGGAGGACCAGCTAACTATGGCTACACCTTC. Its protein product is CASSEGGGPANYGYTF.

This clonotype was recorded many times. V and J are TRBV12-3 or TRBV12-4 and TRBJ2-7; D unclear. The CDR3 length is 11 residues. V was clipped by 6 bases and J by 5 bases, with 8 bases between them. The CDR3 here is CASSKTHEQYF. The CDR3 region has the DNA TGTGCCAGCAGCAAAACCCACGAGCAGTACTTC.

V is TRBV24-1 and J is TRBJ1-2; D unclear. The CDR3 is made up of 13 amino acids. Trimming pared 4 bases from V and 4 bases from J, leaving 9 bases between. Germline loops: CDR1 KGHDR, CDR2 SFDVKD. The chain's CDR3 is CATSDRRAYGYTF. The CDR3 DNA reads TGTGCCACCAGTGACCGCCGGGCCTATGGCTACACCTTC.

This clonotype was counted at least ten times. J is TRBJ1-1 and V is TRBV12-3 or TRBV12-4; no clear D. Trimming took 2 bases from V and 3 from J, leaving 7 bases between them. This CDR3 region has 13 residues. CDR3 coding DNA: TGTGCCAGCAGTTTAACGGCAGACACTGAAGCTTTCTTT. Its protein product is CASSLTADTEAFF.

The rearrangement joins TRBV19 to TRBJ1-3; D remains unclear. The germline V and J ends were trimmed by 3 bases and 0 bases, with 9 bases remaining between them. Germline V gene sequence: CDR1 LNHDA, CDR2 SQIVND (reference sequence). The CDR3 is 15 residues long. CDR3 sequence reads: CASSIGEDSGNTIYF. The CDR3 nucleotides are TGTGCCAGTAGTATTGGGGAAGACTCTGGAAACACCATATATTTT.

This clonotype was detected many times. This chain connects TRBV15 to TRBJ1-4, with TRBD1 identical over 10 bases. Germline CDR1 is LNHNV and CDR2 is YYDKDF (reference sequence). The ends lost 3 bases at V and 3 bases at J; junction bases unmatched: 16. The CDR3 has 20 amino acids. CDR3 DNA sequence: TGTGCCACCAGCAGCCCTAGCGGCGGGACAGGGGTTACTGCTAATGAAAAACTGTTTTTT. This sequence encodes CATSSPSGGTGVTANEKLFF.

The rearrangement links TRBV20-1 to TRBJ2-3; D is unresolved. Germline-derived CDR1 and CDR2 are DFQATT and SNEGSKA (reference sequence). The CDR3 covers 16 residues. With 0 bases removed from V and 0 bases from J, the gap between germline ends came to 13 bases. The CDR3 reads CSARDRRKLSTDTQYF. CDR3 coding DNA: TGCAGTGCTAGAGATCGACGGAAACTTAGCACAGATACGCAGTATTTT.